One and the same sample provided the 23 T cell receptor beta chains below, sequenced in a study of vaccination and CD4 T cells after COVID-19. Their recognized antigens are unknown. Treatment indicated: approximately 9-day PBMC culture with coronavirus spike peptide pools or control peptides (ViraFEST assay). Sequenced with the Oncomine TCR Beta short-read assay was DNA taken from cultured CD4+ T cells. One entry per CDR3 protein, called by TCRdb with MiXCR from the PCR reads. The table has around 4,900 distinct CDR3 sequences, 22% seen once; the top ten hold just under 55%. The material sequenced was CD4+ T cells from blood, cultured in vitro, taken after SARS-CoV-2 vaccination. These TCRs come from a human donor who had recovered from COVID-19.

This clonotype appeared many times. The CDR3: CASSQLFGREETQYF. CDR3 DNA: TGTGCCAGCAGCCAATTGTTTGGGAGGGAAGAGACCCAGTACTTC. This sequence joins TRBV4-2 and TRBJ2-5, with 7 positions matching TRBD2. Germline loops: CDR1 LGHNA, CDR2 YNFKEQ. V lost 2 bases and J lost 3; bases outside the gene matches: 6. The CDR3 consists of 15 residues.

This chain uses TRBV5-5 with TRBJ2-7; the D gene is possibly TRBD2 (6 bases). The CDR3 has 14 residues. CDR1 and CDR2 (germline): SGHKS, YYEKEE (reference sequence). The ends were cut back, 0 bases at V and 7 bases at J, with 14 bases in the middle. The CDR3 DNA follows: TGTGCCAGCAGCTTGGCCAGGAGGGGTGAGGAGCAGTACTTC. Residues: CASSLARRGEEQYF.

The genes are TRBV5-6 and TRBJ1-2, with 10 bases fitting TRBD1. The CDR3 covers 13 residues. The V segment lost 5 bases and the J segment 8 bases; nucleotides outside the gene matches: 6. Per germline, CDR1 SGHDT and CDR2 YYEEEE. CDR3 bases: TGTGCCAGCAGTAGACAGGGGGCAGGGGGCTACACCTTC. Its translation: CASSRQGAGGYTF.

This clonotype appeared many times. The genes are TRBV20-1 and TRBJ1-1, with 7 nucleotides matching TRBD1. Trimming took 2 bases from V and 2 from J; bases not matched to a gene: 2. Germline V gene sequence: CDR1 DFQATT, CDR2 SNEGSKA (reference sequence). The CDR3 is 13 residues long. CDR3 sequence: CSARQGVNTEAFF. CDR3 DNA: TGCAGTGCTAGACAGGGGGTTAACACTGAAGCTTTCTTT.

V usage is TRBV19 and J usage is TRBJ1-6, with D perhaps TRBD1 (5 bases). Trimming left V 5 bases short and J 6 bases short, with 17 bases between. This CDR3 has 16 amino acids. The V gene's germline CDR1 is LNHDA and CDR2 SQIVND (reference sequence). CDR3 amino acids: CASSPRGDRPNSPLHF. CDR3 DNA sequence: TGTGCCAGTAGTCCAAGGGGCGACAGACCTAATTCACCCCTCCACTTT.

The genes are TRBV4-2 and TRBJ2-1; TRBD2 is a possible D gene (5 bases). CDR3 size: 15 residues. With 0 bases removed from V and 2 bases from J, the gap between germline ends came to 8 bases. CDR1 is LGHNA, CDR2 YNFKEQ, per germline. As DNA, the CDR3 is TGTGCCAGCAGCCAAGATCGGGGAGCCTACAATGAGCAGTTCTTC. It codes for CASSQDRGAYNEQFF.

In its sample, this clonotype is medium-sized. The genes are TRBV6-5 and TRBJ2-1; 9 positions match TRBD2. V dropped 2 bases and J dropped 8; count of bases not matched to a gene: 13. Germline loops: CDR1 MNHEY, CDR2 SVGAGI. The CDR3 extends over 17 amino acids. The CDR3 here is CASSYPPLSGGYYEQFF. The CDR3 DNA sequence: TGTGCCAGCAGTTACCCACCTTTGAGCGGGGGGTACTATGAGCAGTTCTTC.

This clonotype was detected many times. The V call is TRBV19, the J call TRBJ1-2; D is possibly TRBD1 (5 bases). V lost 7 bases and J lost 2, with 14 bases in between. The CDR3 spans 14 residues. Germline CDR1 and CDR2: LNHDA and SQIVND (reference sequence). CDR3 bases: TGTGCCAGTACCTCGTCCGGGGCCAACTATGGCTACACCTTC. Encoded protein: CASTSSGANYGYTF.

This clonotype is labeled medium-sized. This rearrangement joins TRBV7-2 to TRBJ2-1; D ambiguous. Germline V gene sequence: CDR1 SGHTA, CDR2 FQGNSA. There are 13 residues in the CDR3. V was trimmed by 3 bases and J by 7 bases, leaving 10 bases between them. As DNA, the CDR3 is TGTGCCAGCAGCTTGCCGCAGGTGAATGAGCAGTTCTTC. Translation: CASSLPQVNEQFF.

This clonotype was counted a single time. The chain couples TRBV19 to TRBJ1-5; weak D call: TRBD1 (6 bases). This CDR3 is 15 amino acids long. Germline CDR1 reads LNHDA; CDR2 reads SQIVND (reference sequence). Trimming took 1 base from V and 0 from J, leaving 7 bases between them. As DNA, the CDR3 is TGTGCCAGTAGTATAGGGGACAATAGCAATCAGCCCCAGCATTTT. Translation: CASSIGDNSNQPQHF.

The chain recombines TRBV5-6 with TRBJ1-1, with TRBD1 matching 9 bases. The CDR3 is made up of 11 amino acids. Germline CDR1 is SGHDT and CDR2 is YYEEEE. The trim removed 5 bases at V and 11 bases at J, leaving 4 bases unmatched. The chain's CDR3 is CASSWDRVAFF. The CDR3 region has the DNA TGTGCCAGCAGTTGGGACAGGGTCGCTTTCTTT.

The chain recombines TRBV5-4 with TRBJ2-5, with D unresolved. The CDR3 covers 13 residues. The germline V and J ends were trimmed by 1 base and 7 bases, with 11 bases remaining between them. Germline V gene sequence: CDR1 SGHNT, CDR2 YYREEE (reference sequence). The CDR3 DNA reads as TGTGCCAGCAGCTTGAAAGGTGGCGGGACCCAGTACTTC. It yields the protein CASSLKGGGTQYF. Drawing the rest from reference TRBV5-4 and TRBJ2-5, the complete variable domain is ETGVTQSPTHLIKTRGQQVTLRCSSQSGHNTVSWYQQALGQGPQFIFQYYREEENGRGNFPPRFSGLQFPNYSSELNVNALELDDSALYLCASSLKGGGTQYFGPGTRLLVL.

In its sample, this clonotype ranks as medium-sized. The chain recombines TRBV6-1 with TRBJ1-6; 8 bases map to TRBD1. Trimming took 6 bases from V and 7 from J; bases not matched to a gene: 5. This CDR3 has 14 residues. Per germline, CDR1 MNHNS and CDR2 SASEGT. The CDR3 DNA sequence: TGTGCCAGCAGGCGGACAGGGTCCAATTCACCCCTCCACTTT. This encodes CASRRTGSNSPLHF.

This clonotype was counted between two and nine times. This chain links TRBV27 with TRBJ1-5; unclear D gene. Germline CDR1 reads MNHEY; CDR2 reads SMNVEV (reference sequence). Deletions cut 2 bases from V and 4 bases from J, with 9 bases between. The CDR3 covers 14 residues. Written as DNA, the CDR3 is TGTGCCAGCAGTTTACGGAGGGAAAATCAGCCCCAGCATTTT. It translates to CASSLRRENQPQHF.

In its sample, this clonotype was seen many times. The rearrangement uses TRBV5-1 and TRBJ2-5, with TRBD2 matching over 7 bases. The CDR3 has 16 amino acids. With V trimmed by 0 bases and J by 5 bases, 10 bases remained unmatched. Germline V gives CDR1 SGHRS, CDR2 YFSETQ. The CDR3 nucleotides read TGCGCCAGCAGCTTGGGTGTCGATAGCGGGCGGGAGACCCAGTACTTC. Its protein is CASSLGVDSGRETQYF.

There are a few counts of this clonotype. This sequence joins TRBV6-2 or TRBV6-3 and TRBJ2-5; D remains ambiguous. V lost 4 bases and J 2 bases, leaving 17 bases between the germline ends. The CDR3 is 16 amino acids. CDR1 is MNHEY and CDR2 is SVGEGT in the germline V gene. CDR3 bases: TGTGCCAGCAGTTTACGTGGATGGAGATTACAAGAGACCCAGTACTTC. This sequence encodes CASSLRGWRLQETQYF.

The V gene is TRBV20-1, the J gene TRBJ2-1; a possible D gene is TRBD1 (5 bases). The CDR3 length is 17 residues. CDR1 DFQATT and CDR2 SNEGSKA come from the germline V gene (reference sequence). Trimming stripped 6 bases from V and 0 bases from J, with 21 bases between. The CDR3 protein is CSASRTSGSRSYNEQFF. DNA of the CDR3: TGCAGTGCCAGCAGAACCTCAGGGTCCCGCTCCTACAATGAGCAGTTCTTC.

V and J are TRBV4-1 and TRBJ1-2; possible D gene TRBD1, 6 bases. Germline V gene sequence: CDR1 MGHRA, CDR2 YSYEKL. The CDR3 is 16 amino acids. V was shortened by 0 bases and J by 1 base, with 12 bases between the two germline ends. The chain's CDR3 is CASSQEGTRGNYGYTF. The DNA for the CDR3 is TGCGCCAGCAGCCAAGAGGGGACAAGGGGTAACTATGGCTACACCTTC.

The V and J genes are TRBV7-2 and TRBJ1-1; TRBD1 is a possible D gene (5 bases). The germline V gene encodes CDR1 SGHTA and CDR2 FQGNSA. The CDR3 contains 14 residues. V lost 5 bases and J 1 base, leaving 11 bases between the germline ends. The CDR3 protein is CASSRFRENTEAFF. The CDR3 region has the DNA TGTGCCAGCAGCCGGTTCAGGGAGAACACTGAAGCTTTCTTT. Looking up the rest from reference TRBV7-2 and TRBJ1-1 gives the full variable domain: GAGVSQSPSNKVTEKGKDVELRCDPISGHTALYWYRQSLGQGLEFLIYFQGNSAPDKSGLPSDRFSAERTGGSVSTLTIQRTQQEDSAVYLCASSRFRENTEAFFGQGTRLTVV.

This clonotype is deemed medium-sized. The chain combines TRBV7-2 with TRBJ2-5, with TRBD2 matching over 8 bases. CDR1 and CDR2 from the germline V gene are SGHTA and FQGNSA. J gave up 5 bases and V 5 bases, and 13 bases lay outside the gene matches. This CDR3 spans 16 amino acids. Written as DNA, the CDR3 is TGTGCCAGCAGCCATAAAGGAATAGCGGGGAAGGAGACCCAGTACTTC. Protein product: CASSHKGIAGKETQYF.

Regarding this clonotype: A read error may explain this, as a much larger clone is one base away. The rearrangement uses TRBV7-2 and TRBJ1-5, with D possibly matching TRBD1 (5 bases). There are 15 residues in the CDR3. Germline CDR1 and CDR2: SGHTA and FQGNSA. V dropped 1 base and J dropped 1 base, with 8 bases sitting between them. CDR3 nucleotides: TGTGCCAGCAGCTTAGACGGGACGAGCAATCAGCCCCAGCATTTT. Its protein is CASSLDGTSNQPQHF.

This clonotype has only one observation. The genes are TRBV6-5 and TRBJ1-1, with D unresolved. Trimming stripped 0 bases from V and 0 bases from J, with 8 bases between. Germline CDR1 MNHEY, CDR2 SVGAGI. CDR3 length: 15 residues. CDR3 loop: CASSYSNRVNTEAFF. The CDR3 DNA is TGTGCCAGCAGTTACTCGAATCGTGTGAACACTGAAGCTTTCTTT.

This clonotype showed up just a few times. The rearrangement uses TRBV10-1 and TRBJ2-3, with 7 bases fitting TRBD1. The CDR3 extends over 15 amino acids. With V trimmed by 7 bases and J by 4 bases, 11 bases remained unmatched. Per germline, CDR1 WNHNN and CDR2 SYGVQD (reference sequence). CDR3 sequence reads: CASNRTDRAPDTQYF. In nucleotides, the CDR3 is TGCGCCAGCAACCGGACCGACAGGGCCCCAGATACGCAGTATTTT.